A selection of T cell receptor beta chains follows, all from one sample in a study of blood T cells in healthy people across ages. TCRdb ran MiXCR on the 5' RACE reads and lists one entry per CDR3 protein. The data contain fewer than 1.5 million distinct CDR3 sequences, 42% of them seen just once; the ten biggest clones take up 7% to 9%. The sequenced sample was blood. Receptor source: a woman aged 18-35 years in good health. Each CDR3 is given with its conserved first and last residue. Only some rows state a clone size, as once, few, many or a class for expanded clones.

>few|TRBJ1-2|TRBV12-3/TRBV12-4
CASSSHQGGYGYTF
>NA|TRBJ2-5|TRBV7-8
CASSLAKVYYRTSGPQETQYF
>NA|TRBJ1-2|TRBV4-2
CASSPEDRGGYGYTF
>few|TRBJ1-1|TRBV20-1
CSAPGANAEAFF
>NA|TRBJ1-4|TRBV3-1
CASSQGGVKNEKLFF
>NA|TRBJ1-2|TRBV21-1
CASSKGSEGRNYGYTF
>NA|TRBJ2-7|TRBV20-1
CSARDTKGQGDIYEQYF
>NA|TRBJ2-6|TRBV4-2
CASSQRRGGANVLTF
>NA|TRBJ2-7|TRBV27
CASRGADAGPYEQYF
>few|TRBJ2-1|TRBV12-3/TRBV12-4
CASRSGSVYNEQFF
>few|TRBJ2-5|TRBV29-1
CSVGYLIKGAVETQYF
>few|TRBJ2-7|TRBV7-6
CASSTTTLSDEQYF
>NA|TRBJ1-2|TRBV3-1
CASSPQGTSGPYGYTF
>NA|NA|TRBV4-2
CASSQGDVSSYNEQYF
>NA|TRBJ2-1|TRBV20-1
CSARGTGTNFDEQFF
>few|TRBJ1-1|TRBV10-3
CAIRQGVGNTEAFF
>many|TRBJ2-4|TRBV29-1
CSVYGAKNIQYF
>NA|TRBJ2-3|TRBV25-1
CASSDVVLAGYTDTQYF
>NA|TRBJ1-2|TRBV5-1
CASSQEFYGYTF
>few|TRBJ2-1|TRBV7-4
CASSLGEVGGSYNEQFF
>NA|NA|TRBV7-9
CASSLAGAGGNEQYF
>once|NA|TRBV6-1
CASSEARGFNEQYF
>few|TRBJ1-2|TRBV5-1
CASGKVGDSSTF
>NA|TRBJ2-7|TRBV6-5
CASSYSGTHSYEQYF
>NA|TRBJ2-3|TRBV15
CATSSPGEGRADTQYF
>few|TRBJ2-3|TRBV27
CASREGVGTDTQYF
>NA|TRBJ2-1|TRBV3-1
CATAGTVNEQFF
>NA|TRBJ2-1|TRBV12-3/TRBV12-4
CASSASGREINEQFF
>NA|TRBJ1-2|TRBV6-5
CASSYLQGIYYGYTF
>NA|TRBJ1-5|TRBV6-5
CASSYQLEGQPQHF
>once|TRBJ1-1|TRBV13
CASSLARANTEAFF